This TCR beta chain was sequenced during a study of blood T cell repertoires in COVID-19 (dated by TCRdb to about 2020). Turning to the overall study: Samples covering the acute and convalescent phases of COVID-19 were provided by collaborators in the United States, Italy and Spain. The prospective study material was composed of cDNA or gDNA derived from T cells, B-cell-depleted T cells, or PBMCs. The dataset comprised deeply sampled blood TCRbeta repertoires from subjects exposed to, actively infected with, or recovered from COVID-19. A freely available public database, intended as a resource for researchers studying the immune response to SARS-CoV-2, is where the repertoires were released. The samples were drawn from the first 160 participants of the ongoing ImmuneRACE study and from 950 to 1,500 subjects provided by 6 global collaborators. Nearly every sample came with metadata listing a de-identified subject ID, COVID-19 status, age in years and sex. HLA class I and class II types, where available, came from metadata supplied by the sample provider rather than from assay-based typing. The paper as a whole reports these results and caveats: Clinical and demographic metadata were provided uncurated, with the amount varying by source and participant.

On this clone itself: What this receptor recognizes is not known. No per-base quality is available; no much larger clone lies one base away.

Participants in the prospective study were enrolled through a virtual design, were aged about 18 to 100 years, and lived in approximately 25 United States geographic areas. In the prospective study, participants were assigned to cohorts based on the clinical history participants reported in a screening survey and a study questionnaire. Mobile phlebotomists in the prospective study collected whole blood, serum and a nasopharyngeal or oropharyngeal swab from every participant. Participants in the prospective study had the option to provide additional blood draws and questionnaires over a 2-month period. Before DNA extraction, blood samples from the prospective study were shipped at room temperature or frozen. The CDR3 measures 14 amino acids from cysteine to phenylalanine. The read is trimmed to its CDR3 DNA, 42 bases read in frame from base 1. V has 5 bases trimmed and J has 0 bases trimmed; junction bases matching no gene number 0. Via the germline V gene, CDR1 is SGHVS and CDR2 FNYEAQ.

TCRbeta CDR3 regions were amplified from genomic DNA using the immunoSEQ Assay, a bias-controlled multiplex PCR. Per the original workflow: Nucleated cell counts per sample were estimated from amplification of reference gene primers within the assay. To quantify the absolute abundance of each unique TCRbeta CDR3 rearrangement, sequence reads were collapsed and filtered. Productive Simpson clonality was computed per sample as the square root of Simpson's diversity index over productive rearrangements. This immuneACCESS table, as held by TCRdb, lists in-frame sequences with V and J called but not all clones. Of the missing ones, under half trace to an unresolved V gene in checked studies; the others have no known cause. That table is the source of V, J and clone size, and D and trimming were worked out from the DNA. The sample yields a few hundred thousand clones; about 91% were counted once. 9% to 12% of the sample is taken by the ten largest.

The sample taken for sequencing was PBMCs or T cells enriched from blood (not recorded which). The clonotype comes from a man aged 18 to 35 with acute COVID-19. The sequence links TRBV7-6 to TRBJ2-7, and 11 junction bases match TRBD2. The nucleotides are TGTGCCAGCAGCGGGACTAGCGGCTCCTACGAGCAGTACTTC. It is translated as CASSGTSGSYEQYF. With all but the CDR3 taken from the reference TRBV7-6 and TRBJ2-7 genes, the full variable domain is: GAGVSQSPRYKVTKRGQDVALRCDPISGHVSLYWYRQALGQGPEFLTYFNYEAQQDKSGLPNDRFSAERPEGSISTLTIQRTEQRDSAMYRCASSGTSGSYEQYFGPGTRLTVT.